This is a list of T cell receptor beta chains from one sample in a study of radiation and T cells in renal cell carcinoma. Profiling relied on immunoSEQ multiplex PCR, and the TCRdb table lists in-frame clones only, not all of them. The data show 90,000 to 100,000 clones, roughly 90% seen once. Specimen: blood, collected from a patient whose treatment included radiotherapy and nephrectomy. Receptor source: a man over 45 with renal cell carcinoma. The CDR3 runs from the conserved cysteine through the conserved F or W.

TRBV5-8,TRBJ2-5,CASDTGFQETQYF
TRBV4-1,TRBJ1-5,CASSQEPGRYSNQPQHF
TRBV5-1,TRBJ1-6,CASSLAETGGGNSPLHF
TRBV7-9,TRBJ2-1,CASSPSGLLAEQFF
TRBV5-8,TRBJ2-7,CASSGLGPNYVGYEQYF
TRBV27,TRBJ2-2,CASSALSNTGELFF
TRBV10-2,TRBJ2-7,CASSEKDIAYEQYF
TRBV19,TRBJ1-1,CASSMGTEAFF
TRBV19,TRBJ1-2,CASSPRDRYGYTF
TRBV19,TRBJ1-5,CASSILDSNQPQHF
TRBV7-2,TRBJ2-6,CASSLWAGSGANVLTF
TRBV27,TRBJ1-5,CASSLTGGQPQHF
TRBV7-8,TRBJ1-1,CASSLWGQGRTEAFF
TRBV29-1,TRBJ1-2,CSVGGSYGYTF
TRBV18,TRBJ2-6,CASSRVLAGHSGANVLTF
TRBV18,TRBJ2-4,CASSPGTASFIRAAKNIQYF
TRBV5-6,TRBJ2-7,CASSPGMTNSYEQYF
TRBV19,TRBJ1-5,CASSDRRGSTYSNQPQHF
TRBV4-3,TRBJ2-2,CASSQEQGAHTGELFF
TRBV7-2,TRBJ1-5,CASSKRSDQPQHF
TRBV7-2,TRBJ1-1,CASSLEGGNTEAFF
TRBV5-1,TRBJ2-1,CASSLSPVDASSYNEQFF
TRBV5-1,TRBJ2-5,CASSYRQAGQETQYF
TRBV28,TRBJ1-2,CASSLTGRRVYGYTF
TRBV18,TRBJ1-1,CASSPDYPGTASNGEAFF
TRBV7-2,TRBJ1-1,CASSFRTGGTEAFF
TRBV5-1,TRBJ1-4,CASSLGPRGGTTNEKLFF
TRBV27,TRBJ2-1,CASSLAAGSYEQFF
TRBV6-5,TRBJ2-1,CASSYTSEPIDEQFF
TRBV29-1,TRBJ2-5,CSVVRDAREGGETQYF
TRBV27,TRBJ2-7,CASSTVGRDEQYF
TRBV5-1,TRBJ1-4,CASSVSNPGEKLFF
TRBV2,TRBJ1-5,CASTGWVNQPQHF
TRBV5-1,TRBJ2-7,CASSWGTGGIEQYF
TRBV18,TRBJ2-5,CASSRLEGFQETQYF
TRBV7-3,TRBJ1-1,CASSLSANTEAFF
TRBV9,TRBJ2-1,CASSESGLAEGGQFF
TRBV6-1,TRBJ1-1,CASSERWGGEAFF
TRBV28,TRBJ2-1,CASSLLPRAGRNEQFF
TRBV27,TRBJ2-7,CASSRTSGKGGQYF
TRBV29-1,TRBJ2-1,CSVVQGLSYNEQFF
TRBV4-1,TRBJ1-3,CASSPFYGGSGNTIYF
TRBV6-1,TRBJ1-2,CASGQTQPHYGYTF
TRBV5-1,TRBJ2-3,CASSSGLAGFTDTQYF
TRBV4-1,TRBJ1-2,CASSQDGDYGYTF
TRBV27,TRBJ1-1,CASTPWEGNTEAFF
TRBV7-2,TRBJ1-2,CASSLAGANYGYTF
TRBV27,-,CASRTGAYEQYF
TRBV6-5,TRBJ1-1,CASSFGGGTEAFF
TRBV30,TRBJ2-3,CAWQGSSTDTQYF
TRBV5-4,TRBJ2-3,CASSLGTSGATDTQYF
TRBV5-1,TRBJ2-7,CASSLALESDRRYEQYF
TRBV6-6,TRBJ1-4,CASSYPTEKLFF